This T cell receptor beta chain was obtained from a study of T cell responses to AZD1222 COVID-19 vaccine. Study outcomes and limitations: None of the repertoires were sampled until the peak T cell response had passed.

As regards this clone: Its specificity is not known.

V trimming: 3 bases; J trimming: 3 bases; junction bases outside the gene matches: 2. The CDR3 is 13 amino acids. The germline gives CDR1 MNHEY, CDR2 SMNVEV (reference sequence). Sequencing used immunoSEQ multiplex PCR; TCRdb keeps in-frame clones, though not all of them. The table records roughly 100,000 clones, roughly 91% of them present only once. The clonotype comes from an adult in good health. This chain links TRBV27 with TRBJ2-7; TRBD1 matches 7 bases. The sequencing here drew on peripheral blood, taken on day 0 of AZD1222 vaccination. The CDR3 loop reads CASSFRDSYEQYF. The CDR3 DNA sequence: TGTGCCAGCAGTTTTAGGGACAGCTACGAGCAGTACTTC.